This is a list of T cell receptor beta chains from one sample in a study of identical twins. TCRdb re-derived calls from the 5' RACE reads in MiXCR, one entry per CDR3 protein. Here the sample spans some 1,600,000 distinct CDR3 sequences, about 30% being singletons. Sample: cord blood. These receptors all come from a newborn girl in good health. Both conserved end residues are part of each CDR3. Fields, in order: clone size, J gene, V gene, D gene, CDR3 protein, CDR3 DNA. A D gene is named only where the DNA matches it firmly. Clone size appears in some rows only: once, few, many, or a class for an expanded clone.

>NA|TRBJ2-1|TRBV11-1|NA
CASSFGRFNGNEQFF
TGTGCCAGCAGCTTCGGCAGATTCAATGGCAATGAGCAGTTCTTC
>NA|TRBJ1-2|TRBV7-9|NA
CASSPSGYYGYTF
TGTGCCAGCAGCCCCTCCGGATACTATGGCTACACCTTC
>NA|TRBJ1-5|TRBV5-1|TRBD1
CASSWDRDQPQHF
TGCGCCAGCAGCTGGGACAGGGACCAGCCCCAGCATTTT
>NA|TRBJ2-1|TRBV27|NA
CASSWRQVANEQFF
TGTGCCAGCAGTTGGAGACAGGTGGCGAATGAGCAGTTCTTC
>NA|TRBJ2-1|TRBV18|TRBD2
CASSPTSGVPYNEQFF
TGTGCCAGCTCACCGACTAGCGGGGTACCCTACAATGAGCAGTTCTTC
>NA|TRBJ1-1|TRBV7-9|NA
CASRARGGGMNTEAFF
TGTGCCAGCAGAGCACGGGGAGGAGGGATGAACACTGAAGCTTTCTTT
>NA|TRBJ2-1|TRBV7-9|TRBD2
CASSSLATSNEQFF
TGTGCCAGCAGCTCACTAGCGACAAGCAATGAGCAGTTCTTC
>many|TRBJ1-5|TRBV12-3/TRBV12-4|TRBD1
CASSQNRGNQPQHF
TGTGCCAGCAGTCAGAACAGGGGTAATCAGCCCCAGCATTTT
>NA|TRBJ2-1|TRBV20-1|TRBD1
CSARDGTGNEQFF
TGCAGTGCTAGAGATGGGACAGGCAATGAGCAGTTCTTC
>NA|TRBJ2-7|TRBV2|NA
CAGKRPGPDEQYF
TGTGCCGGCAAGCGACCCGGACCGGACGAGCAGTACTTC
>few|TRBJ2-7|TRBV28|TRBD1
CASRSPGQGKYEQYF
TGTGCCAGCAGATCTCCGGGACAGGGGAAATACGAGCAGTACTTC